Sequencing of this T cell receptor (beta chain) was carried out in a study of T cells in Graves' hyperthyroidism and ophthalmopathy. The CDR3 has 13 amino acids. Looked up from germline, CDR1 is DFQATT and CDR2 is SNEGSKA (reference sequence). Trimming cost V 3 bases and J 4 bases, with 9 bases left between them. Researchers took RNA transcripts and amplified the TCR beta CDR3 regions from them. Initially, a first-round RT-PCR of the TCR CDR3 employed the HTBI primer set. Using its own MiXCR run on the multiplex PCR reads, TCRdb lists one record per CDR3 protein. The sample lists under 400,000 distinct CDR3 sequences; roughly a fifth were seen once.

The clonotype comes from a woman aged 50 to 65 with Graves' hyperthyroidism. The chain employs TRBV20-1 and TRBJ2-2; D may match TRBD1 or TRBD2 (5 bases each). Sequenced: blood. The CDR3 protein is CSASWGITGELFF. The CDR3 coding sequence is TGCAGTGCTAGTTGGGGGATCACCGGGGAGCTGTTTTTT.